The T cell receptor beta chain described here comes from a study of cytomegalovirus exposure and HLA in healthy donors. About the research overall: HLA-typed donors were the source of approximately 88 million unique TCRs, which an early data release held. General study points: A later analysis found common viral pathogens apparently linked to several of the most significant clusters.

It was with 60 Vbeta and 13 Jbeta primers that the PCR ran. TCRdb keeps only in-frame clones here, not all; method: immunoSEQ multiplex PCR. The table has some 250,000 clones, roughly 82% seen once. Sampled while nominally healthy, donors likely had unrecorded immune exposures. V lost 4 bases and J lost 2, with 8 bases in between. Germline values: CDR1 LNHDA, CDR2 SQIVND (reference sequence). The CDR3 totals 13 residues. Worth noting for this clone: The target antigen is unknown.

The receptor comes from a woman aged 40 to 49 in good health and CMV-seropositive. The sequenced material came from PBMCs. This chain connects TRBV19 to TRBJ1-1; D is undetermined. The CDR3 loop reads CASSNTRNTEAFF. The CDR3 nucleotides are TGTGCCAGTAGTAACACAAGAAACACTGAAGCTTTCTTT.